The TCR beta chain under discussion was sequenced for a study of blood T cell repertoires in COVID-19. Study details: Donors in the United States, Italy and Spain gave samples during acute or convalescent COVID-19. T cells, B-cell-depleted T cells, or PBMCs supplied cDNA or gDNA.

Under the authors' procedure: Amplification with reference gene primers provided the estimates of nucleated cell counts. The table came from immunoSEQ multiplex PCR; TCRdb's copy has only in-frame clones and leaves some out. V, J and clone size are taken as reported in that table, and D and trimming were inferred from the DNA itself. Of around 30,000 clones in the sample, 89% were seen once. This clone was detected a few times. Trimming removed 6 bases from V and 10 bases from J; junction bases left unmatched: 8. Germline V lookup: CDR1 LNHDA, CDR2 SQIVND (reference sequence). The CDR3 length is 14 residues.

The sequencing input was peripheral blood. This receptor was identified in a woman in her thirties or forties with active or convalescent COVID-19. V gene TRBV19 combines with J gene TRBJ1-6; 8 positions match TRBD1. DNA for the CDR3: TGTGCCAGTAGCGAAGGACAGGGACACTCACCCCTCCACTTT. This codes for CASSEGQGHSPLHF.